This T cell receptor (beta chain) was sequenced during a study of T cell repertoires in cytomegalovirus infection. As for the study in general: It can be stated that public TCR beta signatures indicated CMV infection as well as a matching HLA type.

Findings and limits, study-wide: The cumulative frequency of public TCR beta families identified carriers of CMV plus the relevant HLA. HLA-C-restricted CMV clonotypes gave the most frequent clonotype in two of eight donors.

This CDR3 comprises 13 residues. Trimming took 8 bases from V and 5 from J, leaving 13 bases between them. Germline V lookup: CDR1 SNHLY, CDR2 FYNNEI. TCRdb ran MiXCR on the reads and lists one entry per CDR3 protein. The sample shows under 150,000 distinct CDR3 sequences, 24% of them seen only once. As for this clonotype: Its antigen is not identified.

The TCR comes from a human donor in good health (CMV status not recorded). Some clones in this sample may be carry-over from other donors' samples. This sequence joins TRBV2 and TRBJ1-5; D is undetermined. The sequenced material came from PBMCs, sequenced either directly or after in vitro stimulation (not recorded which). CDR3 loop: CASGIAIYQPQHF. As DNA, the CDR3 is TGTGCCAGCGGGATTGCCATTTATCAGCCCCAGCATTTT.